These T cell receptor beta chains were read from a single sample in a study of tumor and adjacent non-tumor tissue in lung cancer. TCRdb independently ran MiXCR on the multiplex PCR reads; one entry per CDR3 protein. Here the sample spans tens of thousands of distinct CDR3 sequences, 67% being singletons. Sequenced sample: lung tumor tissue. These receptors were collected from a man in his sixties with non-small cell lung cancer. Both conserved end residues are part of each CDR3. Rows give clone size only sometimes, using once, few, many, or a class for an expanded clone.

v_gene	abundance	CDR3aa
TRBV11-2	few	CARSLVRKDEQLF
TRBV6-4	once	CARRPGQGRGEQYF
TRBV6-2/TRBV6-3	many	CASTQLAGDEQFF
TRBV20-1	many	CSASQSNVRTQYF
TRBV11-3	NA	CASSFVDIGELFF
TRBV7-3	few	CASSHSTVTSGLHNEQFF
TRBV12-3/TRBV12-4	NA	CVSSLQPGSYEQYF
TRBV12-3/TRBV12-4	NA	CASSLSSTYEQYF
TRBV10-3	many	CAISEKGNTGELFF
TRBV11-2	NA	CAGSRSGRAFKDTRYF
TRBV13	many	CASSLVRAGSQQYF
TRBV4-3	NA	CASSQDQVSGGYDQYF
TRBV18	NA	CASSPRTGNNQPQHF
TRBV12-3/TRBV12-4	many	CASSFSRSNGYTF
TRBV19	NA	CASSGTGTDTQYF
TRBV6-6	NA	CASRDSDSPPYGERFF